This TCR beta chain emerged from a study of cytomegalovirus exposure and HLA in healthy donors. The study ran its PCR with 60 Vbeta and 13 Jbeta primers. Per the original methods: In a later analysis, of 80 million to 90 million unique beta chains, 9 million to 11 million appeared in at least two donors. Generated by immunoSEQ multiplex PCR, the TCRdb table keeps only in-frame clones and is missing some. Clonal size and the V and J genes are those of that table, whereas D and trimming came from the DNA. This sample has approximately 100,000 clones, with 60% to 80% found just once. CDR1 is SGHDN, CDR2 FVKESK, per germline. The CDR3 sequence is 13 residues long. Trimming took off 1 base at V and 8 bases at J, with 11 bases between the two ends. Regarding the study as a whole: Most TCR beta V segments were productive about 90% or about 30% of the time in an earlier analysis. Cytomegalovirus status was reportedly diagnosed by the classifier with high specificity and sensitivity.

Comment on this clone: The antigen is not known.

The sequencing sample was made of PBMCs. This rearrangement joins TRBV14 to TRBJ1-2, with D hard to call. The sequence was obtained from a man aged 45-65 years in good health and CMV-seropositive. The CDR3 bases are TGTGCCAGCAGCCAAGTTTCGGGGATCGGCTACACCTTC. The encoded protein is CASSQVSGIGYTF.